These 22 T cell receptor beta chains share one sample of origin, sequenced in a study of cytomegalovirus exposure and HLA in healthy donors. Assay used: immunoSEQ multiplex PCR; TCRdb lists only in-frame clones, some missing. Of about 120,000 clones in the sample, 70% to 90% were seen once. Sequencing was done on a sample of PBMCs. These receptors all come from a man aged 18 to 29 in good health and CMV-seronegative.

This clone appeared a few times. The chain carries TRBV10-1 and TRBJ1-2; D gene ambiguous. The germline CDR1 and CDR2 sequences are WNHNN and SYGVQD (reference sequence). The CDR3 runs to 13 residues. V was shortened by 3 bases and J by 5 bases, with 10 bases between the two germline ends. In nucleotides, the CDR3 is TGCGCCAGCAGTGAAGAGGTTGAATATGGCTACACCTTC. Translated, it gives CASSEEVEYGYTF.

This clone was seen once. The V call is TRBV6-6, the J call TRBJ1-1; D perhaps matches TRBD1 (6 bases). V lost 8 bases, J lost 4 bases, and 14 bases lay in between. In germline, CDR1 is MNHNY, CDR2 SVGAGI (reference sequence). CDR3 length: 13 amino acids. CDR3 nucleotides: TGTGCCAGCTCAATGGACAGCGGCACTGAAGCTTTCTTT. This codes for CASSMDSGTEAFF.

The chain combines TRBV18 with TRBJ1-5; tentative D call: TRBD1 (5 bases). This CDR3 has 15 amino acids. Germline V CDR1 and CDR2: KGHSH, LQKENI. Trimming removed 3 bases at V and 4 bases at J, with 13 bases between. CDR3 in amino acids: CASSPRGGGNQPQHF. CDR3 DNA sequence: TGTGCCAGCTCACCTCGAGGTGGGGGGAATCAGCCCCAGCATTTT.

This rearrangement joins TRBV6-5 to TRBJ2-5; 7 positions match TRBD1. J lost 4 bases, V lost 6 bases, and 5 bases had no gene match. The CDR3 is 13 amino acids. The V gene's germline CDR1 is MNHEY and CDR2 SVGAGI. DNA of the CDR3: TGTGCCAGCAGAAACAGGGGTTCAGAGACCCAGTACTTC. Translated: CASRNRGSETQYF.

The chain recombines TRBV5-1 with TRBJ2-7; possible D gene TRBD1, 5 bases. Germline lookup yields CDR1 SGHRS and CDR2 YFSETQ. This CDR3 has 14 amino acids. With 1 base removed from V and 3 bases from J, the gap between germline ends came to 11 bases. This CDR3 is CASSLSPQGYEQYF. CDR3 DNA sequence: TGCGCCAGCAGCTTGTCACCTCAGGGCTACGAGCAGTACTTC.

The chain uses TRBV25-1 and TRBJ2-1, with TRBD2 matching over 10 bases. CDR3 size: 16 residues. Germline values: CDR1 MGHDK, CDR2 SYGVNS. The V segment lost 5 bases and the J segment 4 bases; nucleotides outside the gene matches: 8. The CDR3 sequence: CASSRLGSGGYNEQFF. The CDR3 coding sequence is TGTGCCAGCAGTCGATTGGGTAGCGGGGGGTACAATGAGCAGTTCTTC.

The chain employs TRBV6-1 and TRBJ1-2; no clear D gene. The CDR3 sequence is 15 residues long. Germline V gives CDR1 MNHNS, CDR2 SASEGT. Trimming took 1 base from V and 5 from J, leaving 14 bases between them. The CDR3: CASSEGAGIGYGYTF. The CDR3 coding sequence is TGTGCCAGCAGTGAAGGGGCGGGGATTGGATATGGCTACACCTTC.

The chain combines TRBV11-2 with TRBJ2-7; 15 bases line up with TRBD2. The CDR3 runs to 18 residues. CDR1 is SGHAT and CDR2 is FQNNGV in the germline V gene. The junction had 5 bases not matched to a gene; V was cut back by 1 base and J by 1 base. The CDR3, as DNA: TGTGCCAGCAGCTTAGCCCTCGGACTAGCGGGGGGGTCCTACGAGCAGTACTTC. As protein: CASSLALGLAGGSYEQYF.

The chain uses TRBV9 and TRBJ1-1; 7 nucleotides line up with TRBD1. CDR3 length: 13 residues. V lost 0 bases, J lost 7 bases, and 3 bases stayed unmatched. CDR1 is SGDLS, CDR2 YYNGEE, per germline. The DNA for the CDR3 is TGTGCCAGCAGCGTAGTCGGGACAGATGAAGCTTTCTTT. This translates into CASSVVGTDEAFF.

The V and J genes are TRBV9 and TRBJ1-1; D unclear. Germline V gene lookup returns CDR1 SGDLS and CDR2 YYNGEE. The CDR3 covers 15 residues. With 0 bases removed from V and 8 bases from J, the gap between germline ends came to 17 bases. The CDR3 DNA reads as TGTGCCAGCAGCGTAGGTGGAGCAACGGCCGTGGAAGCTTTCTTT. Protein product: CASSVGGATAVEAFF.

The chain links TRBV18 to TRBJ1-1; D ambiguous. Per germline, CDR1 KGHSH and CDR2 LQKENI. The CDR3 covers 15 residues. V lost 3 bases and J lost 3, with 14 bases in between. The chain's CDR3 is CASSPRGETYTEAFF. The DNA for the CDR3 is TGTGCCAGCTCACCTCGCGGAGAAACTTACACTGAAGCTTTCTTT.

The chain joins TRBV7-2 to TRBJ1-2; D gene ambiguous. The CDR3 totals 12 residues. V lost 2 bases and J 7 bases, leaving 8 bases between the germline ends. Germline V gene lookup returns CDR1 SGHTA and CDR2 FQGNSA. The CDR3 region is CASSLFSSGYTF. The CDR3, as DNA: TGTGCCAGCAGCTTATTCTCTTCTGGCTACACCTTC.

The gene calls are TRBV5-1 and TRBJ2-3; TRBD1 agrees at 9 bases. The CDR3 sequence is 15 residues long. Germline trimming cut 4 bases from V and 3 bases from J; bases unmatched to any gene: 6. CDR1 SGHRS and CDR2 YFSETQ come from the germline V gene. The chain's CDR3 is CASSIGQGRTDTQYF. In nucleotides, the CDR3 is TGCGCCAGCAGCATCGGACAGGGGAGGACAGATACGCAGTATTTT.

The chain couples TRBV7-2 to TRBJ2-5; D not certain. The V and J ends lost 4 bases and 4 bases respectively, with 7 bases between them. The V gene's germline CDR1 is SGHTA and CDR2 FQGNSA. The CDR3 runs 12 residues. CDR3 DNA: TGTGCCAGCAGCTCTATCGGAGAGACCCAGTACTTC. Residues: CASSSIGETQYF.

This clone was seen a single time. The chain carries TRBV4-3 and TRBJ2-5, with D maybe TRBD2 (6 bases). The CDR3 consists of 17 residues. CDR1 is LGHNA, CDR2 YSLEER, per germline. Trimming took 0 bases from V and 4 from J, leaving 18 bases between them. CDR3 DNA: TGCGCCAGCAGCCAAGATGAGTTTGGGGTGGGAGGAGAGACCCAGTACTTC. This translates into CASSQDEFGVGGETQYF.

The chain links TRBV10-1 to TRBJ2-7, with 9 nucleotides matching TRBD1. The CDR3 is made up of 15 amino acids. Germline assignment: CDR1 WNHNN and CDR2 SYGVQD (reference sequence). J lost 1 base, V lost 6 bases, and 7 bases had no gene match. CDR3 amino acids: CASSGSGTGSYEQYF. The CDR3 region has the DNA TGCGCCAGCAGCGGTTCCGGGACAGGGTCCTACGAGCAGTACTTC.

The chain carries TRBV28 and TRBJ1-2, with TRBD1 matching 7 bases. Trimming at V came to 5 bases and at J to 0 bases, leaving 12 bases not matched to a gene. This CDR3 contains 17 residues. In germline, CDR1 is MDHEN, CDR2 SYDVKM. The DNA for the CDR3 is TGTGCCAGCAGTCCCCACAGGGGAGGTAGCCCTAACTATGGCTACACCTTC. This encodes CASSPHRGGSPNYGYTF.

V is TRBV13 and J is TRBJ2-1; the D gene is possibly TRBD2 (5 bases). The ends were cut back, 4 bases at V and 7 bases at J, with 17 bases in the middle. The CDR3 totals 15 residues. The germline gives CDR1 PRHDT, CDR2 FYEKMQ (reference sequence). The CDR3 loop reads CASSSWETRRNEQFF. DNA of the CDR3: TGTGCCAGCAGCTCTTGGGAGACCCGGCGAAATGAGCAGTTCTTC.

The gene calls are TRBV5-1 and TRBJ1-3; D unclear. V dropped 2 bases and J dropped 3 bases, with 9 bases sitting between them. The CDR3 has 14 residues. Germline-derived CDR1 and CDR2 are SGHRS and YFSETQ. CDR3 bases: TGCGCCAGCAGCTTTAGTGAAAATGGAAACACCATATATTTT. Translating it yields CASSFSENGNTIYF.

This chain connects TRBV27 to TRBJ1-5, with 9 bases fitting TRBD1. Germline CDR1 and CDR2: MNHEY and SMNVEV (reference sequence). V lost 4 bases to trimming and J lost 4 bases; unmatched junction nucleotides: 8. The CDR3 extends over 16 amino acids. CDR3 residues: CASSSTDRGANQPQHF. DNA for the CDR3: TGTGCCAGCAGTTCCACCGACAGGGGGGCAAATCAGCCCCAGCATTTT.

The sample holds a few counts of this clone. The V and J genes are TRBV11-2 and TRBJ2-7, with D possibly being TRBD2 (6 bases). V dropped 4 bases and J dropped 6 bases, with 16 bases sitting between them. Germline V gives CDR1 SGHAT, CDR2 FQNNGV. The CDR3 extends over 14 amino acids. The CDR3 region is CASSSGTRGAEQYF. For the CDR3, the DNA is TGTGCCAGCAGCTCCGGGACGCGGGGCGCCGAGCAGTACTTC.

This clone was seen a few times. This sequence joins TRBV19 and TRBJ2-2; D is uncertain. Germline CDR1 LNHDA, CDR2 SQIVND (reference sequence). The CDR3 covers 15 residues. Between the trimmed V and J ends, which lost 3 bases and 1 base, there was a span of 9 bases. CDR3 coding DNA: TGTGCCAGTAGTATTAGCAGCCTGAACACCGGGGAGCTGTTTTTT. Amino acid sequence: CASSISSLNTGELFF.